The clone carrying this T cell receptor (beta chain) showed up many times. The CDR3 has 14 amino acids. V lost 6 bases and J lost 5; bases outside the gene matches: 8. This record belongs to a study of patients and donors after allogeneic stem cell transplantation. From the RT-PCR reads, TCRdb called clonotypes with MiXCR, one entry per CDR3 protein. Among about 410,000 distinct CDR3 sequences listed, 16% were seen once. The source material was blood, either unsorted or a sorted T cell fraction (not recorded which). The TCR comes from a human donor who was either an allogeneic HSCT recipient or a stem cell or donor lymphocyte infusion donor (not recorded which). It is not recorded whose cells these are; they may come from a transplant donor. The chain carries TRBV12-3 or TRBV12-4 and TRBJ2-5, with TRBD1 matching 8 bases. CDR3 region: CASRWTGSGETQYF. The CDR3 DNA sequence: TGTGCCAGCAGATGGACAGGGTCGGGGGAGACCCAGTACTTC.